This entry describes one T cell receptor (beta chain). The antigen remains unidentified. This sample was included in a study of post-analysis software for immune sequencing data. Findings and caveats of the study: In patients, about five TRBV segments were more frequent than in controls, with TRBV5-6, TRBV5-1 and TRBV20-1 among them. Significantly decreased normalized Chao1 diversity was recorded for multiple sclerosis patients relative to controls.

Unique molecular identifiers featured in each of the TCR beta cDNA libraries. Input populations of about 0.95 to 11 million T cells gave rise to approximately 500,000 cDNA molecules. A single record per CDR3 protein comes from TCRdb applying MiXCR to the PCR reads. Seen here are some 450,000 distinct CDR3 sequences, under 55% observed once, and the top ten hold roughly 12%. This CDR3 comprises 15 residues. Per germline, CDR1 PRHDT and CDR2 FYEKMQ (reference sequence). V gave up 7 bases and J gave up 7 bases; unmatched junction bases: 9. This chain uses TRBV13 with TRBJ2-7; 14 nucleotides match TRBD2. The material sequenced was blood. The clonotype was recovered from a girl under 18 with multiple sclerosis. DNA for the CDR3: TGTGCCAGCACCCACCCCGGACTAGCGGGAGGTGAGCAGTACTTC. It codes for CASTHPGLAGGEQYF.